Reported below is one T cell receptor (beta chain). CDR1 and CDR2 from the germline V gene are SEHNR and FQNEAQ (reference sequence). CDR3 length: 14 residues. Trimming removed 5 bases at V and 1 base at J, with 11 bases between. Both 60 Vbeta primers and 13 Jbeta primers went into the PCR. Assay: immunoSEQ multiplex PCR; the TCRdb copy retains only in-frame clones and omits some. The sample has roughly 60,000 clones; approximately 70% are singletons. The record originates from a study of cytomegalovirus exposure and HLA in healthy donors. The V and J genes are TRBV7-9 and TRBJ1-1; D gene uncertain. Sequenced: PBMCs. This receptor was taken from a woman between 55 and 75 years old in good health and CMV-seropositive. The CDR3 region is CASSPGETNTEAFF. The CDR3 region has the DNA TGTGCCAGCAGCCCGGGAGAGACGAACACTGAAGCTTTCTTT.